This section outlines one T cell receptor (beta chain) sequence together with its context. At one end the junction does not follow the germline gene, possibly because of a read error. The TCR beta CDR3 regions underwent amplification using RNA transcripts as the source. RT-PCR in the first round (using the HTBI primer set) targeted the TCR CDR3. TCRdb re-derived calls from the multiplex PCR reads in MiXCR, one entry per CDR3 protein. This table holds around 700,000 distinct CDR3 sequences, roughly 32% found once. The PBMCs were sourced from fresh peripheral blood (about 9.7 ml). This record comes from a study of T cells in Graves' hyperthyroidism and ophthalmopathy. Germline V gives CDR1 MNHNY, CDR2 SVGAGI (reference sequence). The CDR3 covers 14 residues.

This receptor was taken from a woman between 40 and 50 years old with Graves' hyperthyroidism. The chain joins TRBV6-6 to TRBJ2-2; D not certain. The sequencing sample was made of blood. The CDR3 here is CASSYGANTRELFF. CDR3 bases: TGTGCCAGCAGTTACGGCGCGAACACCCGGGAGCTGTTTTTT.